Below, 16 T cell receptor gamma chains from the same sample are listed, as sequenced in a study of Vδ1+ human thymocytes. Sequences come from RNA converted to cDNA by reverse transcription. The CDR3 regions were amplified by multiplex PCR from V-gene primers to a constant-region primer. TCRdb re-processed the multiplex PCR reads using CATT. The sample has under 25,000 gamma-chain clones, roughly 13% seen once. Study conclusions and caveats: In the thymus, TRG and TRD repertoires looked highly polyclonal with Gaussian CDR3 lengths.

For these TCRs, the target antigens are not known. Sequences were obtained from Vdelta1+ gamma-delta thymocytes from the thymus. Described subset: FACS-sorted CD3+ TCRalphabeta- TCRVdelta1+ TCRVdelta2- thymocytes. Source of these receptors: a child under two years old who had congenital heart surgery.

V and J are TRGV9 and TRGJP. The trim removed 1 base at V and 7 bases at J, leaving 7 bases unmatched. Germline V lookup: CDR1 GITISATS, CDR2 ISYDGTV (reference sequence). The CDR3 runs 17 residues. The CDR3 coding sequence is TGTGCCTTGTGGGAGGTTTCCTCGGAGTTGGGCAAAAAAATCAAGGTATTT. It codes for CALWEVSSELGKKIKVF.

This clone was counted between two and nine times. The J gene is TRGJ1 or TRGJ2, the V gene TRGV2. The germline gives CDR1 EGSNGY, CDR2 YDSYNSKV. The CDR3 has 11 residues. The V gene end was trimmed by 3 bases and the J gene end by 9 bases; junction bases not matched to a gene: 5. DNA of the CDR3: TGTGCCACCTGGGACCCCGTTAAGAAACTCTTT. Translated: CATWDPVKKLF.

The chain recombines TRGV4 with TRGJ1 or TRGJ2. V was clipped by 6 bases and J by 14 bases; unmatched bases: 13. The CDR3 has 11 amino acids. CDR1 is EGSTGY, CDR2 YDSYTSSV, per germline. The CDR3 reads CATWTGRKQLF. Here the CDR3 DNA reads TGTGCCACCTGGACTGGAAGGAAGCAACTCTTT.

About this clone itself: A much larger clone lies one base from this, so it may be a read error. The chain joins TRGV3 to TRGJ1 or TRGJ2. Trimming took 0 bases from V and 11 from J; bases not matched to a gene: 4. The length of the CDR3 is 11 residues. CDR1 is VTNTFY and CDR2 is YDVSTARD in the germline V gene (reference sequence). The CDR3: CATWDRSEKLF. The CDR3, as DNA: TGTGCCACCTGGGACAGGTCTGAGAAACTCTTT.

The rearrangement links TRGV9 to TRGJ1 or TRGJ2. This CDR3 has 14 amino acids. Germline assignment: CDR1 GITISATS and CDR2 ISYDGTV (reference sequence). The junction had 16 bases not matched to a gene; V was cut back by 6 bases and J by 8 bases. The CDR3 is CALWKTLLRNKKLF. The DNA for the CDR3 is TGTGCCTTGTGGAAAACCCTCTTGCGAAATAAGAAACTCTTT.

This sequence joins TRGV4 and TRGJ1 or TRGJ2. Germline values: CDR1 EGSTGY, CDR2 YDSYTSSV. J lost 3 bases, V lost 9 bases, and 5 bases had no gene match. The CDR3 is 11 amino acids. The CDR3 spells CATRGYYKKLF. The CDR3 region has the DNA TGTGCCACCCGTGGTTATTATAAGAAACTCTTT.

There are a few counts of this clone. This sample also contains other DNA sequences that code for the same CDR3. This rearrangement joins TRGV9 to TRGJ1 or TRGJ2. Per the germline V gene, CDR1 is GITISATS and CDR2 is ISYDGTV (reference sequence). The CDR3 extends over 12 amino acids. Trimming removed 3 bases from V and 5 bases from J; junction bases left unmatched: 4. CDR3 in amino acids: CALWEPDYKKLF. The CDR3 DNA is TGTGCCTTGTGGGAGCCTGATTATAAGAAACTCTTT.

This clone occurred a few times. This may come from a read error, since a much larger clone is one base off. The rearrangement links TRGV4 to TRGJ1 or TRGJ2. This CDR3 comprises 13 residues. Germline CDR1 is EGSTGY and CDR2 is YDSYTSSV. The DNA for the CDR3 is TGTGCCACCTGGAATGGGAATTATTATAATAAACTCTTT. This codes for CATWNGNYYNKLF.

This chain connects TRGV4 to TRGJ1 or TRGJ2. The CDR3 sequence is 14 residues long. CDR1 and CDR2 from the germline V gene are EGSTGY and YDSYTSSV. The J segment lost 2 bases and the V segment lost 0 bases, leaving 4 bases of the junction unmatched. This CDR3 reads CATWDGTYYYKKLF. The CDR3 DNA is TGTGCCACCTGGGATGGGACCTATTATTATAAGAAACTCTTT.

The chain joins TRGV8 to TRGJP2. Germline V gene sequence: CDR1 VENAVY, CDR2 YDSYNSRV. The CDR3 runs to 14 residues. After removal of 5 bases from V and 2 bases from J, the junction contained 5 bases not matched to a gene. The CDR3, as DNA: TGTGCCACCTGGGTGCAGAGTAGTGATTGGATCAAGACGTTT. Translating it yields CATWVQSSDWIKTF.

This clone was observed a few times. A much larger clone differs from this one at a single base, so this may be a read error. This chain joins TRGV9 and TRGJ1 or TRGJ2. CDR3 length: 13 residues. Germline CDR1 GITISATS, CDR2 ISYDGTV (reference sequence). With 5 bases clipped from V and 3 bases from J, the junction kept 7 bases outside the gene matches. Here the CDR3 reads CALWGAPYYKKLF. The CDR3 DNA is TGTGCCTTGTGGGGGGCCCCTTATTATAAGAAACTCTTT.

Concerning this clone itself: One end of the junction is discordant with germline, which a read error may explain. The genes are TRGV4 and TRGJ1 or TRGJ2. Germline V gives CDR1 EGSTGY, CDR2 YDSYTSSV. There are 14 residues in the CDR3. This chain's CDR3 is CATWNGPVCYKKLF. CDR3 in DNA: TGTGCCACCTGGAATGGGCCTGTTTGTTATAAGAAACTCTTT.

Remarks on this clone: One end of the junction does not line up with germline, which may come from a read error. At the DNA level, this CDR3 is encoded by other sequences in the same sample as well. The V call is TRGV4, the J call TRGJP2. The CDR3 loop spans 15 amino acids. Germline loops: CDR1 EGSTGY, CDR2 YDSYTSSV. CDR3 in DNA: TGTGCCACCTGGAATGGTCCAAGTAGTGATTGGATCAAGACGTTT. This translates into CATWNGPSSDWIKTF.

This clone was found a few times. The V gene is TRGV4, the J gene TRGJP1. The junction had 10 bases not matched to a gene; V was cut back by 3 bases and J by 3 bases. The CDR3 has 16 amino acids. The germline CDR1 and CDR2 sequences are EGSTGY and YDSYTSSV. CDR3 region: CATWDCLVSTGWFKIF. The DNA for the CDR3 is TGTGCCACCTGGGATTGTTTAGTCTCCACTGGTTGGTTCAAGATATTT.

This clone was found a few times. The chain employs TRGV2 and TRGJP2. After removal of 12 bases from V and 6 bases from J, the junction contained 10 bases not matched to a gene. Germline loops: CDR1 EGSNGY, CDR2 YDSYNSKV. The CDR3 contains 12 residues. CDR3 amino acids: CARAICDWIKTF. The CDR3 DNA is TGTGCCCGCGCTATTTGTGATTGGATCAAGACGTTT.

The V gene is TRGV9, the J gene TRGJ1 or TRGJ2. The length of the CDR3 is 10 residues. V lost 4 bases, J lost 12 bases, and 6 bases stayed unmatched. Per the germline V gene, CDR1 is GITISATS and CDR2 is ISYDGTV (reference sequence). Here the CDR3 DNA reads TGTGCCTTGTGGGAACGTGGGAAACTCTTT. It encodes CALWERGKLF.